This section outlines one T cell receptor beta chain sequence together with its context. Antigen: not known. A single record per CDR3 protein comes from TCRdb applying MiXCR to the RT-PCR reads. This table has about 780,000 distinct CDR3 sequences, approximately 18% appearing once. The data were obtained in a study of response to subunit inactivated influenza vaccine. Study-level findings and limits: Few new T cells, the authors suggested, are recruited by each seasonal influenza vaccination.

The CDR3 length is 16 residues. V shed 5 bases, J shed 2 bases, and the junction held 9 bases outside the gene matches. Sequenced here: PBMCs from blood, sampled 4 to 6 days after vaccination. This clonotype was obtained from a man aged 50 or older who received an inactivated influenza vaccine. The chain carries TRBV12-3 or TRBV12-4 and TRBJ2-1; 7 nucleotides agree with TRBD2. The CDR3 region has the DNA TGTGCCAGCAGTCTTCCTCGTGGGGGGGCCTACAATGAGCAGTTCTTC. It yields the protein CASSLPRGGAYNEQFF.